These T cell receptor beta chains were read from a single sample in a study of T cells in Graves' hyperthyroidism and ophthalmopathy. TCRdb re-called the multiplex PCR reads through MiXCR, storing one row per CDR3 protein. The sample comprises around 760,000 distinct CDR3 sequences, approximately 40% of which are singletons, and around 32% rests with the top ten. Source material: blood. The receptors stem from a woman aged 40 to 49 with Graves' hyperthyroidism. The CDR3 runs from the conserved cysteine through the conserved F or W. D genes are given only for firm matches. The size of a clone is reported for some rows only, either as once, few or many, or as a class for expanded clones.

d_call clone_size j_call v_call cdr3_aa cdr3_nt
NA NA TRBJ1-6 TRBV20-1 CSARVGRGGGSPLHF TGCAGTGCTAGAGTCGGAAGGGGAGGGGGTTCACCCCTCCACTTT
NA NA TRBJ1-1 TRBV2 CASSEEGGAVFRAFF TGTGCCAGCAGTGAAGAGGGGGGGGCCGTATTTCGGGCTTTCTTT
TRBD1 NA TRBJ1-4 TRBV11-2 CASSLWGKQGENEKLFF TGTGCCAGCAGCTTATGGGGAAAACAGGGGGAGAATGAAAAACTGTTTTTT
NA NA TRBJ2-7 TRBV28 CASSLGKLFSYEQYF TGTGCCAGCAGTTTAGGGAAGCTATTCTCCTACGAGCAGTACTTC
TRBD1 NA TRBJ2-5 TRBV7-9 CASSSGTGAQETQYF TGTGCCAGCAGCTCCGGGACAGGGGCCCAAGAGACCCAGTACTTC
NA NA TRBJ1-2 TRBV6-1 CASSDEGYGYTF TGTGCCAGCAGTGATGAAGGTTATGGCTACACCTTC
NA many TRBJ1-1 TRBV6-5 CASSRWSSEAFF TGTGCCAGCAGCCGCTGGAGTTCTGAAGCTTTCTTT
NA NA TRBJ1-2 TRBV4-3 CASSQGPDGYGYTF TGCGCCAGCAGCCAAGGCCCGGACGGTTATGGCTACACCTTC
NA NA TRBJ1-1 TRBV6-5 CASRAGAYTEAFF TGTGCCAGCAGGGCAGGGGCGTACACTGAAGCTTTCTTT
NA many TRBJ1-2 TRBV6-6 CASSEYDRLSNYGYTF TGTGCCAGCAGTGAATATGACAGGTTGTCTAACTATGGCTACACCTTC
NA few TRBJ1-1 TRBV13 CASSRELDIPGTEAFF TGTGCCAGCAGCCGAGAACTGGACATTCCCGGCACTGAAGCTTTCTTT
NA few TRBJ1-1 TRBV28 CGSALNTEAFF TGTGGGAGTGCTCTGAACACTGAAGCTTTCTTT
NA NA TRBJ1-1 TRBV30 CAWSAAQALKAFF TGTGCCTGGAGCGCGGCGCAGGCACTTAAAGCTTTCTTT
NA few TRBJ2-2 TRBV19 CARKGSGRGTGELFF TGTGCCCGCAAAGGAAGCGGGCGAGGCACCGGGGAGCTGTTTTTT
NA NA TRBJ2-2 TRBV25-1 CASSAVSALTGELFF TGTGCCAGCAGTGCAGTATCGGCGCTCACCGGGGAGCTGTTTTTT
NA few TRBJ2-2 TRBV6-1 CASRPGREMSGELFF TGTGCCAGCAGGCCGGGACGTGAAATGTCGGGGGAGCTGTTTTTT
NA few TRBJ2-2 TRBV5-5 CASSQGVPGELFF TGTGCCAGCAGCCAAGGGGTTCCCGGGGAGCTGTTTTTT
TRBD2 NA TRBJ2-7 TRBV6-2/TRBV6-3 CAATERGHEQYF TGTGCCGCGACGGAGCGGGGGCACGAGCAGTACTTC
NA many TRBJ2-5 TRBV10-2 CASSVPAEQETQYF TGCGCCAGCAGTGTCCCAGCGGAGCAAGAGACCCAGTACTTC
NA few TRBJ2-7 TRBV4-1 CASSQETVDYEQYF TGCGCCAGCAGCCAAGAGACCGTCGACTACGAGCAGTACTTC
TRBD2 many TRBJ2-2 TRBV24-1 CATSDPIAGNEIMELFF TGTGCCACCAGTGACCCCATAGCGGGGAATGAAATCATGGAGCTGTTTTTT
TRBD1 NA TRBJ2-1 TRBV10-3 CAISEGQGANEQFF TGTGCCATCAGTGAGGGACAGGGGGCCAATGAGCAGTTCTTC
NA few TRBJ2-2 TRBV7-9 CASSSTSLGAGGELFF TGTGCCAGCAGCTCCACCTCCTTGGGGGCTGGCGGGGAGCTGTTTTTT
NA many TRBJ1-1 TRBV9 CASSVAYRGDTEAFF TGTGCCAGCAGCGTAGCTTATCGTGGGGACACTGAAGCTTTCTTT
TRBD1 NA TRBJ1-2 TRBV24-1 CATSDPPGGYGYTF TGTGCCACCAGTGATCCTCCAGGGGGATATGGCTACACCTTC
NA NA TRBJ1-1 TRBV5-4 CASSSSGGDESGAFF TGTGCCAGCAGCTCATCGGGGGGAGATGAAAGTGGAGCTTTCTTT
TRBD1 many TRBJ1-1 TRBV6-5 CASSYEGQGAFF TGTGCCAGCAGTTACGAGGGACAGGGTGCTTTCTTT
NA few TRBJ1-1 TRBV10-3 CASGKGRREAFF TGTGCCAGTGGGAAGGGGCGACGGGAAGCTTTCTTT
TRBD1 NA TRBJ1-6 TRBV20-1 CSARLGTGGPPLHF TGCAGTGCTAGGCTAGGGACAGGGGGTCCACCCCTCCACTTT
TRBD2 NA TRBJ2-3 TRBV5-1 CASSLGLAGLTDTQYF TGCGCCAGCAGCTTAGGACTAGCGGGCCTCACAGATACGCAGTATTTT
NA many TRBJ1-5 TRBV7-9 CASSPSRFGMEPQHF TGTGCCAGCAGCCCCTCGCGATTCGGGATGGAGCCCCAGCATTTT
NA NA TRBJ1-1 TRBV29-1 CSVTVSVSTEAFF TGCAGCGTTACGGTCAGCGTTAGCACTGAAGCATTCTTT
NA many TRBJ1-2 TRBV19 CASSIQGASYGYTF TGTGCCAGTAGTATCCAGGGAGCTTCATATGGCTACACCTTC
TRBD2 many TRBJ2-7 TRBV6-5 CASRGGGRVQYF TGTGCCAGCAGGGGCGGGGGAAGAGTGCAGTACTTC
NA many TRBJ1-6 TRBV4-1 CASSQGWGMRDSPLHF TGCGCCAGCAGCCAAGGGTGGGGAATGAGGGATTCACCCCTCCACTTT
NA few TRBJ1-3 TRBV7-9 CAGGRGNTIYF TGTGCCGGCGGCAGGGGAAACACCATATATTTT
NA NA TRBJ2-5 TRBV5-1 CASSQAMDSWYQETQNF TGCGCCAGCAGCCAAGCGATGGACAGTTGGTACCAAGAGACCCAGAACTTC
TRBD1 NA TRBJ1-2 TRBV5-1 CASSYDRGPANYGYTF TGCGCCAGCAGCTACGACAGGGGGCCTGCTAACTATGGCTACACCTTC
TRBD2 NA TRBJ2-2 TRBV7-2 CASSGREYGSTGELFF TGTGCCAGCAGTGGGAGGGAATACGGGAGCACCGGGGAGCTGTTTTTT
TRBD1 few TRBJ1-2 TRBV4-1 CASSQDRDSDGYTF TGCGCCAGCAGCCAAGACCGGGACAGTGATGGCTACACCTTC
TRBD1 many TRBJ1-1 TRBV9 CASSVTPGTGVTEAFF TGTGCCAGCAGCGTAACACCTGGGACAGGGGTCACTGAAGCTTTCTTT
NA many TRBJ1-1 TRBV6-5 CASSSPWDGVAAFF TGTGCCAGCAGTTCCCCTTGGGATGGGGTGGCAGCTTTCTTT
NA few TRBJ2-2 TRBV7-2 CASSLERDTGELFF TGTGCCAGCAGCTTAGAGAGGGACACCGGGGAGCTGTTTTTT
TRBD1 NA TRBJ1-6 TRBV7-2 CASSHGGTGGSPLHF TGTGCCAGCAGCCACGGAGGGACAGGGGGTTCACCCCTCCACTTT
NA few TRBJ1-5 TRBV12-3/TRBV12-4 CAGRAPRDQPQHF TGTGCCGGCCGGGCCCCTCGGGATCAGCCCCAGCATTTT
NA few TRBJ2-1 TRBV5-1 CASSLGSALNEQFF TGCGCCAGCAGCCTAGGCTCCGCCCTGAATGAGCAGTTCTTC
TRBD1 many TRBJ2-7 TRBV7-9 CASSREGQGYEQYF TGTGCCAGCAGCAGAGAGGGACAGGGGTACGAGCAGTACTTC
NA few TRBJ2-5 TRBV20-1 CSARAGVWQETQYF TGCAGTGCTAGAGCGGGAGTTTGGCAAGAGACCCAGTACTTC